Listed below are T cell receptor beta chains from one sample, sequenced in a study of CD8 T cells in Susac syndrome. TCRdb reprocessed the immunoSEQ multiplex PCR reads via MiXCR and lists one record per CDR3 protein. Counted here are hundreds of thousands of distinct CDR3 sequences, 85% to 95% occurring once; the ten biggest clones make up 0.06% to 0.08%. Sequencing was performed on CD4+ T cells from PBMCs. All receptors derive from a human donor with multiple sclerosis. Each CDR3 is given with its conserved first and last residue. The D gene is left open where the match is weak. Not all rows give a size; the values are once, few, many and, for expanded clones, a class.

.	TRBJ2-7	.	TRBV12-3/TRBV12-4	CASSLRHLYEQYF	TGTGCCAGCAGTCTCAGACACCTCTACGAGCAGTACTTC
.	TRBJ1-5	.	TRBV5-1	CASSLVAGVPPQPQHF	TGCGCCAGCAGCTTGGTGGCAGGGGTCCCGCCTCAGCCCCAGCATTTT
.	TRBJ2-6	.	TRBV20-1	CSATGTSGANVLTF	TGCAGTGCTACGGGTACCTCTGGGGCCAACGTCCTGACTTTC
.	TRBJ1-5	.	TRBV12-3/TRBV12-4	CASSDRSNQPQHF	TGTGCCAGCAGTGACAGATCCAATCAGCCCCAGCATTTT
.	TRBJ2-1	TRBD2	TRBV12-3/TRBV12-4	CASSGGTTSYNEQFF	TGTGCCAGCAGTGGGGGGACTACCTCCTACAATGAGCAGTTCTTC
.	TRBJ2-7	.	TRBV6-5	CASSLHPTQWQYF	TGTGCCAGCAGTCTACACCCTACTCAGTGGCAGTACTTC
.	TRBJ2-1	TRBD2	TRBV25-1	CASSEWEGSSYNEQFF	TGTGCCAGCAGTGAATGGGAGGGTAGCTCCTACAATGAGCAGTTCTTC
once	TRBJ1-6	.	TRBV7-9	CASSLVGDSGISTPLHF	TGTGCCAGCAGCTTAGTTGGCGACAGCGGAATCTCGACACCCCTCCACTTT
.	TRBJ1-6	.	TRBV5-1	CASSLELDMNSPLHF	TGCGCCAGCAGCTTGGAATTGGACATGAATTCACCCCTCCACTTT
.	TRBJ2-2	.	TRBV12-3/TRBV12-4	CASSFQGHTGELFF	TGTGCCAGCAGTTTCCAGGGGCACACCGGGGAGCTGTTTTTT
.	TRBJ2-7	TRBD2	TRBV24-1	CATSDLGGLAYEQYF	TGTGCCACCAGTGATTTGGGGGGACTAGCCTACGAGCAGTACTTC
.	TRBJ1-1	TRBD1	TRBV20-1	CSAPPQGDTEAFF	TGCAGTGCTCCCCCCCAGGGGGACACTGAAGCTTTCTTT
.	TRBJ2-5	.	TRBV20-1	CSARSPETQYF	TGCAGTGCTCGAAGCCCAGAGACCCAGTACTTC
.	TRBJ2-3	.	TRBV6-1	CASAFDRTDTQYF	TGTGCCAGCGCTTTCGACAGGACAGATACGCAGTATTTT
.	TRBJ1-5	.	TRBV28	CASRWDKGGNQPQHF	TGTGCCAGCAGATGGGACAAGGGAGGCAATCAGCCCCAGCATTTT
.	TRBJ2-3	TRBD2	TRBV5-1	CASSSTSGTDTQYF	TGCGCCAGCAGCTCTACTAGCGGCACAGATACGCAGTATTTT
few	TRBJ1-1	.	TRBV19	CASSMGGNTEAFF	TGTGCCAGTAGTATGGGGGGGAACACTGAAGCTTTCTTT
.	TRBJ2-7	.	TRBV3-1	CASSQDSTLTYEQYF	TGTGCCAGCAGCCAAGATTCCACCTTGACCTACGAGCAGTACTTC
.	TRBJ2-3	TRBD2	TRBV5-6	CASSLGPGRASSGTDTQYF	TGTGCCAGCAGCTTGGGTCCAGGGAGGGCCTCGTCCGGCACAGATACGCAGTATTTT
.	TRBJ1-4	.	TRBV3-1	CASSQAGRGPDEKLFF	TGTGCCAGCAGCCAAGCCGGACGGGGGCCCGATGAAAAACTGTTTTTT
.	TRBJ2-1	.	TRBV6-6	CAITSTGSHNEQFF	TGTGCCATCACCTCAACAGGGTCCCACAATGAGCAGTTCTTC